This TCR beta chain was observed in a study of cytomegalovirus exposure and HLA in healthy donors. Regarding the study as a whole: Reported performance of the classifier showed diagnosis of cytomegalovirus status with high specificity and sensitivity. The study put 150 to 200 TCR beta chains on its list as cytomegalovirus-associated. Among TCR sequences, most were rare, though some public TCRs appeared in many donors.

From the roughly 120-subject validation cohort, which was separate from the approximately 670-subject first cohort, the donors were drawn. The table came from immunoSEQ multiplex PCR; TCRdb's copy has only in-frame clones and leaves some out. In the table there are 120,000 or so clones, roughly 87% of which are singletons. With respect to this clone: Its antigen is undetermined. The same CDR3 arises from other DNA sequences in this sample as well.

Germline V gene sequence: CDR1 SEHNR, CDR2 FQNEAQ (reference sequence). Between the trimmed V and J ends, which lost 1 base and 5 bases, there was a span of 6 bases. This CDR3 region has 13 residues. The clonotype was recovered from a woman between 18 and 29 years old in good health and CMV-seronegative. The material sequenced was PBMCs. This rearrangement joins TRBV7-9 to TRBJ1-5, with TRBD1 as a possible D gene (5 bases). The DNA of the CDR3 is TGTGCCAGCAGCTTAGAAGGGGATCAGCCCCAGCATTTT. It is translated as CASSLEGDQPQHF.